These 4 T cell receptor beta chains share one sample of origin, sequenced in a study of OX40 agonist ivuxolimab in advanced cancers. Method: immunoSEQ multiplex PCR; TCRdb's copy keeps in-frame clones and lacks some. The sample includes 43,000 or so clones, 87% seen only once; the top ten take 13% to 15%. Sequenced here: CD4+ or CD8+ T cells sorted from blood, sampled in a trial of the OX40 agonist ivuxolimab. These receptor sequences come from an adult with an advanced solid tumor such as melanoma, head and neck, liver or kidney cancer.

This clone was detected only a few times. V and J are TRBV18 and TRBJ1-3; D possibly corresponds to TRBD1 (6 bases). The germline gives CDR1 KGHSH, CDR2 LQKENI. The V gene lost 5 bases and the J gene lost 5 bases, with 13 bases spanning the gap. The CDR3 is 14 amino acids. CDR3 nucleotides: TGTGCCAGCTCATCATCGACAGGAAGAAACACCATATATTTT. It yields the protein CASSSSTGRNTIYF. Using reference TRBV18 and TRBJ1-3 for the parts outside the CDR3, the full variable domain is NAGVMQNPRHLVRRRGQEARLRCSPMKGHSHVYWYRQLPEEGLKFMVYLQKENIIDESGMPKERFSAEFPKEGPSILRIQQVVRGDSAAYFCASSSSTGRNTIYFGEGSWLTVV.

The genes are TRBV7-9 and TRBJ1-5; D not certain. Germline CDR1 is SEHNR and CDR2 is FQNEAQ (reference sequence). This CDR3 is 13 amino acids long. Trimming stripped 4 bases from V and 5 bases from J, with 9 bases between. The CDR3 is CASSSARDQPQHF. The CDR3, as DNA: TGTGCCAGCAGCTCAGCCAGAGATCAGCCCCAGCATTTT.

The chain uses TRBV19 and TRBJ2-4; the match to TRBD2 covers 15 bases. CDR3 length: 18 amino acids. After removal of 7 bases from V and 7 bases from J, the junction contained 14 bases not matched to a gene. Germline lookup yields CDR1 LNHDA and CDR2 SQIVND (reference sequence). The CDR3 spells CASKRRDPGLAGGNIQYF. CDR3 DNA sequence: TGTGCCAGTAAGAGGAGAGACCCGGGACTAGCGGGAGGCAACATTCAGTACTTC.

V and J are TRBV18 and TRBJ2-2; TRBD1 matches 12 bases. With V trimmed by 1 base and J by 4 bases, 4 bases remained unmatched. CDR3 length: 17 residues. The germline V gene encodes CDR1 KGHSH and CDR2 LQKENI. The CDR3 here is CASSPLGTGGTTGELFF. CDR3 sequence (DNA): TGTGCCAGCTCACCACTAGGGACAGGGGGCACCACCGGGGAGCTGTTTTTT.